A selection of T cell receptor beta chains follows, all from one sample in a study of T-cell memory formation after mild COVID-19. TCRdb re-called the 5' RACE reads through MiXCR, storing one row per CDR3 protein. Found here are approximately 260,000 distinct CDR3 sequences, 16% of them singletons; the top ten hold 20% to 25%. Input material: PBMCs or a T cell subset sorted from them (not recorded which). The origin of the receptors is a man between 18 and 29 years old who had mild COVID-19 (a few samples of this study predate the infection). Cell type and time point are not known. Each CDR3 is given with its conserved first and last residue. A D gene is named only where the DNA matches it firmly. A clone size is listed for some rows: how often the clone was seen (once, few, many), or a class if it is expanded.

-	12	TRBJ1-1	-	TRBV4-1	CASSKGGAEAFF	TGCGCCAGCTCTAAAGGGGGGGCTGAAGCTTTCTTT
-	18	TRBJ2-7	-	TRBV6-1	CASSGWGQQGGSRTEQYF	TGTGCCAGCAGCGGTTGGGGACAACAGGGGGGGTCGCGGACTGAGCAGTACTTC
-	13	TRBJ1-5	-	TRBV5-1	CASSFSPDQPQHF	TGCGCCAGCAGCTTTTCCCCTGATCAGCCCCAGCATTTT
-	13	TRBJ2-1	-	TRBV5-1	CASSRAESNEQFF	TGCGCCAGCAGCCGTGCAGAGTCGAATGAGCAGTTCTTC
many	17	TRBJ2-6	-	TRBV12-3/TRBV12-4	CASGGGVRRSGANVLTF	TGTGCCAGCGGCGGCGGGGTTCGGAGGTCTGGGGCCAACGTCCTGACTTTC
many	15	TRBJ2-3	TRBD2	TRBV5-1	CASRDLAGRTDTQYF	TGCGCCAGCAGGGATTTAGCGGGCCGCACAGATACGCAGTATTTT
few	15	TRBJ2-2	TRBD1	TRBV6-2/TRBV6-3	CASKPGTEETGELFF	TGTGCCAGCAAACCCGGGACAGAGGAAACCGGGGAGCTGTTTTTT
once	14	TRBJ2-7	-	TRBV21-1	CASSSLGQGWREYF	TGTGCCAGCAGCTCCCTGGGGCAGGGCTGGAGGGAGTACTTC
-	15	TRBJ1-2	-	TRBV25-1	CASSEAGGANYGYTF	TGTGCCAGCAGTGAGGCAGGCGGAGCTAACTATGGCTACACCTTC
-	11	TRBJ2-1	-	TRBV18	CASSTGGEQFF	TGTGCCAGCTCAACAGGTGGTGAGCAGTTCTTC
few	15	TRBJ2-7	TRBD2	TRBV18	CASSLGSGVSYEQYF	TGTGCCAGCTCACTTGGTAGCGGGGTCTCCTACGAGCAGTACTTC
few	17	TRBJ2-5	TRBD2	TRBV6-5	CASSYSIALAGEETQYF	TGTGCCAGCAGTTACTCGATAGCCCTAGCGGGGGAAGAGACCCAGTACTTC
few	14	TRBJ2-5	-	TRBV6-2/TRBV6-3	CASSSDSIQETQYF	TGTGCCAGCAGTTCCGACAGCATACAAGAGACCCAGTACTTC
few	17	TRBJ1-5	TRBD1	TRBV7-2	CASSLLGTGAKHQPQHF	TGTGCCAGCAGCTTACTAGGGACAGGGGCCAAACATCAGCCCCAGCATTTT
few	12	TRBJ1-1	TRBD1	TRBV29-1	CSVRTGDTEAFF	TGCAGCGTAAGGACAGGGGACACTGAAGCTTTCTTT
few	16	TRBJ2-2	TRBD1	TRBV12-3/TRBV12-4	CASSLAQDRSTGELFF	TGTGCCAGCAGTTTAGCGCAGGACAGGTCCACCGGGGAGCTGTTTTTT
few	14	TRBJ2-5	TRBD2	TRBV4-1	CASSPLAGRETQYF	TGCGCCAGCAGCCCACTAGCGGGCCGGGAGACCCAGTACTTC
few	12	TRBJ1-2	-	TRBV12-3/TRBV12-4	CASSLHPGETTF	TGTGCCAGCAGCCTACACCCGGGGGAGACCACCTTC
many	14	TRBJ2-2	-	TRBV5-1	CASSLGLVGGELFF	TGCGCCAGCAGCTTGGGTCTAGTTGGCGGGGAGCTGTTTTTT
-	14	TRBJ1-2	TRBD1	TRBV20-1	CSAVQGAQSYGYTF	TGCAGTGCTGTTCAGGGGGCGCAGTCCTATGGCTACACCTTC
few	17	TRBJ2-1	TRBD2	TRBV11-2	CASSPRLAGGSHAEQFF	TGTGCCAGCAGCCCGAGACTAGCGGGGGGATCTCATGCTGAGCAGTTCTTC
-	15	TRBJ2-3	-	TRBV7-2	CASSLGLTSTDTQYF	TGTGCCAGCAGCTTAGGACTAACCAGCACAGATACGCAGTATTTT
-	14	TRBJ1-1	-	TRBV11-3	CASSFSGTNTEAFF	TGTGCCAGCAGCTTTTCGGGAACGAACACTGAAGCTTTCTTT
few	12	TRBJ2-1	-	TRBV14	CASSRQGPEQFF	TGTGCCAGCAGCCGCCAGGGGCCTGAGCAGTTCTTC
few	14	TRBJ1-1	-	TRBV9	CASRSEVTYTEAFF	TGTGCCAGCAGATCTGAAGTAACGTACACTGAAGCTTTCTTT
-	12	TRBJ2-7	-	TRBV7-9	CASGGAGYEQYF	TGTGCCAGCGGGGGGGCTGGGTACGAGCAGTACTTC
few	12	TRBJ1-5	-	TRBV10-3	CAISESNQPQHF	TGTGCCATCAGTGAGAGCAATCAGCCCCAGCATTTT